This TCR beta chain was profiled in a study of T cell responses to AZD1222 COVID-19 vaccine. General study results and limits: Along spike, vaccine-associated CD4 TCRs were found throughout, with dominance at 160-218 and 743-854. Possibly, clonal diversity was underestimated; donors were largely white British and included more females. The peak T cell response came first, and repertoires were sampled only after it.

The assay was immunoSEQ multiplex PCR, and TCRdb's table has in-frame clones only and misses some. The data contain about 180,000 clones, about 90% of them seen just once; the ten biggest clones take up roughly 10%. Note on this clone: What it binds is not known.

The sequence came from an adult who received the AZD1222 COVID-19 vaccine. Sample: peripheral blood, taken 28 days after the second AZD1222 dose.

The DNA of the CDR3 is TGTGCCATCAGTGAGCCCAGGGGTCCCTATGGCTACACCTTC. Protein sequence: CAISEPRGPYGYTF. J is TRBJ1-2 and V is TRBV10-3; perhaps TRBD1 as D (6 bases). CDR3 length equals 14 residues. Germline CDR1 and CDR2: ENHRY and SYGVKD. Trimming took off 2 bases at V and 4 bases at J, with 11 bases between the two ends.